This T cell receptor (beta chain) was sequenced in a study of T cells after yellow fever vaccination. Study-level information: Researchers used SMART-Seq v4 Ultra Low Input to prepare fractions that had low cell numbers.

The 5'RACE template-switching step produced TCR cDNA and added a universal primer site and UMIs. TCRdb reanalysed the 5' RACE reads using MiXCR and keeps one entry per CDR3 protein. The sample records roughly 170,000 distinct CDR3 sequences, around 9% being singletons. Study results and caveats: Some clonotypes, a small share, were shared between CD4 and CD8 compartments.

The germline CDR1 and CDR2 sequences are LGHNA and YSLEER. V was trimmed by 0 bases and J by 3 bases, leaving 9 bases between them. This CDR3 has 14 amino acids. Concerning this clonotype itself: Its target is not known.

The input for sequencing was CD8+ T cells sorted from PBMCs, taken 45 days after the yellow fever booster vaccination. The TCR sequence derives from a man between 18 and 35 years old who received the YFV17D yellow fever vaccine. The chain combines TRBV4-3 with TRBJ2-7; perhaps TRBD1 as D (6 bases). CDR3: CASSQDIGGYEQYV. The CDR3 region has the DNA TGCGCCAGCAGCCAAGACATAGGGGGCTACGAGCAGTACGTC.